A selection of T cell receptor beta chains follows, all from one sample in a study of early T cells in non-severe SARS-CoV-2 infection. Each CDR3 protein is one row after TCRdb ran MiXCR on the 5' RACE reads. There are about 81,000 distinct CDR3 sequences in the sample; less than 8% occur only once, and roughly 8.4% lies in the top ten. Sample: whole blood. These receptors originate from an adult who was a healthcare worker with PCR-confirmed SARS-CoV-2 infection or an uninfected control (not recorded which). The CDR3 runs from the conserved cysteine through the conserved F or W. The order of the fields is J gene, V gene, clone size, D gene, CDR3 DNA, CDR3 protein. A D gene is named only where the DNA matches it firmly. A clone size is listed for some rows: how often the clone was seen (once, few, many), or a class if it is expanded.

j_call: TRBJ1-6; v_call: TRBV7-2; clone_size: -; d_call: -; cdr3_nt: TGTGCCAGCAGCTTAGTGGGCCGTAATTCACCCCTCCACTTT; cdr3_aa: CASSLVGRNSPLHF
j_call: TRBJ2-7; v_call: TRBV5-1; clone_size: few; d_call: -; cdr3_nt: TGCGCCAGCAGCTTGGTAGGAGGTGCCTACGAGCAGTACTTC; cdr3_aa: CASSLVGGAYEQYF
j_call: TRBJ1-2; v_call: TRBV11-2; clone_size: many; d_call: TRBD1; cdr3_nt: TGTGCCAGCAGCTTAGGACAGGGGACAGTTGGTTATGGCTACACCTTC; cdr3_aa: CASSLGQGTVGYGYTF
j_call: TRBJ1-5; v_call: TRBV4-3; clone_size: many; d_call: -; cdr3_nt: TGCGCCAGCAGCCAAGATATGTCCAGGCAGAATCAGCCCCAGCATTTT; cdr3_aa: CASSQDMSRQNQPQHF
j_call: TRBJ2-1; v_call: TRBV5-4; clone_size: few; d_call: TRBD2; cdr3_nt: TGTGCCAGCAGCTCCCGAGACAGGCTAGCGGGGAATGAGCAGTTCTTC; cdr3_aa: CASSSRDRLAGNEQFF
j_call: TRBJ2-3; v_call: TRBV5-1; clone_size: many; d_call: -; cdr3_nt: TGCGCCAGCAGCTTGGTTGGGGGGCAGCGGACAGATACGCAGTATTTT; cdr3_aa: CASSLVGGQRTDTQYF
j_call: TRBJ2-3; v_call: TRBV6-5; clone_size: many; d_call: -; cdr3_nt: TGTGCCAGCAGTTACCCATCCGCACAGGGTACGCAGTTTTTT; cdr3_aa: CASSYPSAQGTQFF
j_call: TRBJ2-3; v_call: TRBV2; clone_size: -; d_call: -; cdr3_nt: TGTGCCAGCAGTGCCGTTGGCAGAAACACAAATACGCAGTATTTT; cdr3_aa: CASSAVGRNTNTQYF
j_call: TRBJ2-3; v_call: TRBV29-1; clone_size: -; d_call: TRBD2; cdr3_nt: TGCAGCGTCGAACCGGGACTACACACAGATACGCAGTATTTT; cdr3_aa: CSVEPGLHTDTQYF
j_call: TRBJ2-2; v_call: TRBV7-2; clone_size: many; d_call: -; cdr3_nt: TGTGCCAGCAGCTTAGCCCCAGCAACCGGGGAGCTGTTTTTT; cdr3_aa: CASSLAPATGELFF
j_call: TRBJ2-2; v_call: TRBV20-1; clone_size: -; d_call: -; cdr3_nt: TGCAGTGCTAGCTATTCAGGGAAGGCCGGGGAGCTGTTTTTT; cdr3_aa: CSASYSGKAGELFF
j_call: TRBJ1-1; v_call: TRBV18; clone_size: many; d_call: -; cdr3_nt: TGTGCCAGCTCACCACAGGGAGGACGGACTGAAGCTTTCTTT; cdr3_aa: CASSPQGGRTEAFF
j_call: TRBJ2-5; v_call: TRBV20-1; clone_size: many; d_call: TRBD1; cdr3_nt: TGCAGTGCTAGAGATGGACAGGGGGCAGAGACCCAGTACTTC; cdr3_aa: CSARDGQGAETQYF
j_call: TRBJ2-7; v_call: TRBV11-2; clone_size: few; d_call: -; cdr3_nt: TGTGCCAGCAGCCACTTACGGGCGAAGGGTTCGAACGAGCAGTACTTC; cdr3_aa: CASSHLRAKGSNEQYF
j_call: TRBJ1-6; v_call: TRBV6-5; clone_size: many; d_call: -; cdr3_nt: TGTGCCAGCAGTTACTCGAGGGCAATGCAGTGGTCCTATAATTCACCCCTCCACTTT; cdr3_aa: CASSYSRAMQWSYNSPLHF
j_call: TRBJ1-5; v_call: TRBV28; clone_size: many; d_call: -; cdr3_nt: TGTGCCACCGAGACCCCCGGCGGCCGCAGGCCCCAGCATTTT; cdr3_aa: CATETPGGRRPQHF
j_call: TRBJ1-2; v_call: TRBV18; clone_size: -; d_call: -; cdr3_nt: TGTGCCAGCTCACCACCGGGAGGGCTCTATGGCTACACCTTC; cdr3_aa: CASSPPGGLYGYTF
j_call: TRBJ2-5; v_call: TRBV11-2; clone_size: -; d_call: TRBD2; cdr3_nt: TGTGCCAGCAGCGTAGCGGGAGGAAATCAAGAGACCCAGTACTTC; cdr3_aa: CASSVAGGNQETQYF
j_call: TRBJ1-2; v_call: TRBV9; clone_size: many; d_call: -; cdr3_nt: TGTGCCAGCAGCGTAGGGGCAGGCGCTAACTATGGCTACACCTTC; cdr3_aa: CASSVGAGANYGYTF
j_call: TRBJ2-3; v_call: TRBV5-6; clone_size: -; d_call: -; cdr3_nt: TGTGCCAGCAGCGGGCGGGCGGGCCACACAGATACGCAGTATTTT; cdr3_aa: CASSGRAGHTDTQYF
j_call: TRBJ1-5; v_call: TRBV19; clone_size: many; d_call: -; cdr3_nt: TGTGCCAGTAGTTTCCTGGACACCCTATGGCCCCAGCATTTT; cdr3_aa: CASSFLDTLWPQHF
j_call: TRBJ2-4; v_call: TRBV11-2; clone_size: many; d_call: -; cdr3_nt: TGTGCCAGCAGCTTAGGGGCAGTTCAGTACTTC; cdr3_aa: CASSLGAVQYF
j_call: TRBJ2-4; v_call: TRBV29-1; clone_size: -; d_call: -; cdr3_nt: TGCAGCGTTGAGGATGGCGGAGGGGGACACATTCAGTACTTC; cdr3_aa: CSVEDGGGGHIQYF
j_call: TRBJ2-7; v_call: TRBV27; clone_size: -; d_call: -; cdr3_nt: TGTGCCAGCAAGCGCGGGGAGTCAACCTACGAGCAGTACTTC; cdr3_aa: CASKRGESTYEQYF
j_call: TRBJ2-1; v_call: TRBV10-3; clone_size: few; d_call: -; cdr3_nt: TGTGCCATCACCGAAAAAGATAGCGGTATGAGCTCCTACAATGAGCAGTTCTTC; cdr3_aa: CAITEKDSGMSSYNEQFF
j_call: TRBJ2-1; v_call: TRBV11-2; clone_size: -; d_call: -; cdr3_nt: TGTGCCAGCTGCCAATCGGGACTCAACAATGAGCAGTTCTTC; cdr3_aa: CASCQSGLNNEQFF
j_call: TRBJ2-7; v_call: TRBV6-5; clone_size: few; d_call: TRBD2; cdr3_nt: TGTGCCAGCAGCCAGCGGGGCACCTCCTACGAGCAGTACTTC; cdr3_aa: CASSQRGTSYEQYF
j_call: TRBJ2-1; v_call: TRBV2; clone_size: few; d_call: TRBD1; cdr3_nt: TGTGCCAGCATGAAGGACAGGGGGTATGCGTTCTTC; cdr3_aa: CASMKDRGYAFF
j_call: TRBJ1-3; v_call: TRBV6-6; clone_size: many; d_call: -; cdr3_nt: TGTGCCAGCAGTTACAGGGCCGGGGGGGATGGAAACACCATATATTTT; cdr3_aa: CASSYRAGGDGNTIYF
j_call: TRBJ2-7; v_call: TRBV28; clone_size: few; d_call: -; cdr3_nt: TGTGCCAGCAAGTCAGGGTCCCACGAGCAGTACTTC; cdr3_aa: CASKSGSHEQYF
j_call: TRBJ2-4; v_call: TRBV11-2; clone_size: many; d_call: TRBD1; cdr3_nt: TGTGCCAGCAGCTTGTACAGGGGCGAAGCCAAAAACATTCAGTACTTC; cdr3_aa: CASSLYRGEAKNIQYF
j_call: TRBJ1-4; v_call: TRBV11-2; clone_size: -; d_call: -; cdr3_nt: TGTGCCAGCAGCGCCACCGGGAACCTCTATGAAAAACTGTTTTTT; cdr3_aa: CASSATGNLYEKLFF
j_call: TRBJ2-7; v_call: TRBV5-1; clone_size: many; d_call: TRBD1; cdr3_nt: TGCGCCAGCAGCTTCACAGGGGCGGGCCCCTACGAGCAGTACTTC; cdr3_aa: CASSFTGAGPYEQYF
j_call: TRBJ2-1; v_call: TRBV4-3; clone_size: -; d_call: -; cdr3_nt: TGCGCCAGCAGCCAAGATCGGATCCAGGGACTTTGGGATGAGCAGTTCTTC; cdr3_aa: CASSQDRIQGLWDEQFF
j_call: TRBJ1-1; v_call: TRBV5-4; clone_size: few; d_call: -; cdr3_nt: TGTGCCAGCAGCTTCCGAGCAGGGATCACTGAAGCTTTCTTT; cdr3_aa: CASSFRAGITEAFF
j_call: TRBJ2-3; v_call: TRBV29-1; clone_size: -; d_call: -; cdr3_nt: TGCAGCGTTGACGTGGGAACAGATACGCAGTATTTT; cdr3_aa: CSVDVGTDTQYF
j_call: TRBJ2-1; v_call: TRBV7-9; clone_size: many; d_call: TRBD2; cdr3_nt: TGTGCCAGCAGCATTACCAGTGCATTAGCGGGATCACTCAGCTCCTACAATGAGCAGTTCTTC; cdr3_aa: CASSITSALAGSLSSYNEQFF
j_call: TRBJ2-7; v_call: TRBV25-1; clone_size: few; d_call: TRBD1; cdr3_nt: TGTGCCAGCAGTGAAGGACAGGGTGTCGACGAGCAGTACTTC; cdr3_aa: CASSEGQGVDEQYF
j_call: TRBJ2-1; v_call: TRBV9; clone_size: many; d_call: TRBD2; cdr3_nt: TGTGCCAGCAGCCCTAGCGGGAGGAATTACAATGAGCAGTTCTTC; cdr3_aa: CASSPSGRNYNEQFF
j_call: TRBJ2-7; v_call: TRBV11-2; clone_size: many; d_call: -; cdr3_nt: TGTGCCAGCAGCTTAAGGGGATCAGCCTACGAGCAGTACTTC; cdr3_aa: CASSLRGSAYEQYF
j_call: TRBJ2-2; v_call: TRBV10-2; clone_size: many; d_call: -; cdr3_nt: TGCGCCAGCAGTTTAACGTGGTCAGGAGCGGACCAATGGACCGGGGAGCTGTTTTTT; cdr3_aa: CASSLTWSGADQWTGELFF
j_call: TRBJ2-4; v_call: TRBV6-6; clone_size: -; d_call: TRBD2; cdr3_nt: TGTGCCAGCAGTTACTCCGCGGGGGGGTCGCTAGACATTCAGTACTTC; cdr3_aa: CASSYSAGGSLDIQYF
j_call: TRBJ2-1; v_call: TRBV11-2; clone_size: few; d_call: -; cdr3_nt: TGTGCCAGCAGCGACGTCGCGGGGAAAAATGAGCAGTTCTTC; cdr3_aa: CASSDVAGKNEQFF
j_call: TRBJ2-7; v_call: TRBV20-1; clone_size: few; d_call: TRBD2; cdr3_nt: TGCAGTGCTAAAACTAGCGGCTCCTACGAGCAGTACTTC; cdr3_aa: CSAKTSGSYEQYF
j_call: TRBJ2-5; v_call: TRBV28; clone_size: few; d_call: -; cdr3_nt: TGTGCCAGCACCAGAGAGACCCAGTACTTC; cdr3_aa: CASTRETQYF